This T cell receptor (beta chain) was documented in a study of CD8+ T cells in alopecia areata. Overall study context: Those treated were given oral tofacitinib at 5 to 10 mg twice daily.

Germline assignment: CDR1 MGHRA and CDR2 YSYEKL. This CDR3 contains 16 residues. Sample treatment: oral pan-JAK inhibitor, 5-10 mg twice daily. Details on this clone: Antigen: not known. Relative to the germline gene, one junction end is altered; a read error may explain this.

Study-wide findings and caveats: Normal skin's resident alphabeta T cells are also sequenced in scalp samples. During tofacitinib treatment, many expanded lesional clones remained in scalp and blood.

Extracted RNA was reverse transcribed into cDNA, the sequencing template. TCRdb's table, derived via immunoSEQ multiplex PCR, lists solely in-frame clones and lacks some. The sample records approximately 210,000 clones, roughly three fifths being singletons. Here the sequenced sample was CD4+ T cells sorted from blood, taken at week 4, from a patient treated with tofacitinib. The receptor's source is a human donor with alopecia areata. The chain is built from TRBV4-1 and TRBJ2-3; 7 positions match TRBD1. This CDR3 reads CASSQPGQRLPDTQYF. The CDR3 coding sequence is TGCGCCAGCAGCCAACCGGGACAGCGACTACCGGATACACAGTATTTT.